Listed below are T cell receptor beta chains from one sample, sequenced in a study of cytomegalovirus exposure and HLA in healthy donors. Sequencing was performed with immunoSEQ multiplex PCR; in TCRdb, only in-frame clones are kept and a portion is missing. The sample yields 150,000 to 200,000 clones, 86% seen once. Specimen: PBMCs. The receptor source for this set is a woman aged 25-40 years in good health and CMV-seronegative. CDR3s include the opening cysteine and the closing phenylalanine or tryptophan. The order of the fields is V gene, J gene, CDR3 protein.

V gene: TRBV19; J gene: TRBJ2-6; CDR3 protein: CASSDLRGANVLTF
V gene: TRBV4-2; J gene: TRBJ2-2; CDR3 protein: CASSHITGPTGELFF
V gene: TRBV5-4; J gene: TRBJ2-3; CDR3 protein: CASSPRAGLTDTQYF
V gene: TRBV5-1; J gene: TRBJ2-3; CDR3 protein: CASSSNSGTGGADTQYF
V gene: TRBV5-1; J gene: TRBJ1-2; CDR3 protein: CASRERQGLNYGYTF
V gene: TRBV7-9; J gene: TRBJ2-7; CDR3 protein: CASSITGNGLDEQYF
V gene: TRBV5-1; J gene: TRBJ2-1; CDR3 protein: CASSAAGGGTLNEQFF
V gene: TRBV18; J gene: TRBJ2-1; CDR3 protein: CASSPPSGGGRNEQFF
V gene: TRBV5-4; J gene: TRBJ2-1; CDR3 protein: CASSLWREGHEQFF
V gene: TRBV28; J gene: TRBJ1-4; CDR3 protein: CASSWFETANEKLFF
V gene: TRBV15; J gene: TRBJ1-2; CDR3 protein: CATSRAPLGNYGYTF
V gene: TRBV7-9; J gene: TRBJ1-1; CDR3 protein: CASSSLGQGLNTEAFF
V gene: TRBV18; J gene: TRBJ1-2; CDR3 protein: CASSPEGAINYGYTF
V gene: TRBV7-9; J gene: TRBJ2-6; CDR3 protein: CASSSDRVLVGANVLTF
V gene: TRBV6-5; J gene: TRBJ1-5; CDR3 protein: CASAWTLGQPQHF
V gene: TRBV7-9; J gene: TRBJ1-4; CDR3 protein: CASSARDRGGEKLFF
V gene: TRBV5-1; J gene: TRBJ2-1; CDR3 protein: CASSLEASGSVEQFF
V gene: TRBV18; J gene: TRBJ2-1; CDR3 protein: CASSDGPGNEQFF
V gene: TRBV18; J gene: TRBJ2-7; CDR3 protein: CASSPVWNRGLGEQYF
V gene: TRBV28; J gene: TRBJ2-1; CDR3 protein: CASSKPGPVNEQFF
V gene: TRBV6-1; J gene: TRBJ1-6; CDR3 protein: CASSELESSYNSPLHF
V gene: TRBV2; J gene: TRBJ2-2; CDR3 protein: CASKEGEVTGELFF
V gene: TRBV5-1; J gene: TRBJ2-3; CDR3 protein: CASSYGLAGTDTQYF
V gene: TRBV29-1; J gene: TRBJ2-7; CDR3 protein: CSVAMGLGGTYEQYF
V gene: TRBV6-5; J gene: TRBJ1-5; CDR3 protein: CASSKGQGNQPQHF
V gene: TRBV29-1; J gene: TRBJ2-7; CDR3 protein: CSVGRDRAYEQYF